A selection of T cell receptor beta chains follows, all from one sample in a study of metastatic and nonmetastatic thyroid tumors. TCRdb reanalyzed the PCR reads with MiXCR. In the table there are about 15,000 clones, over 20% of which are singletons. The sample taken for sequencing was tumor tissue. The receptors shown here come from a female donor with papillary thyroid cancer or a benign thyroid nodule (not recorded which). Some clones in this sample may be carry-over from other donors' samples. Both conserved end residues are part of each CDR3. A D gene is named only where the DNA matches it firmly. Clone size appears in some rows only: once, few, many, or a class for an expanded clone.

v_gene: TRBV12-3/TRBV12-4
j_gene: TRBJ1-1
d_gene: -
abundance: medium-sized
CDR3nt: TGTGCCAGCAGTTTTGGACAGAAGAACACTGAAGCTTTCTTT
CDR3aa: CASSFGQKNTEAFF

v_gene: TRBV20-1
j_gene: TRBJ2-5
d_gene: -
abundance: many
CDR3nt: TGCAGTGCCAGGGGGCGACTAGCGGCACAAGAGACCCAGTACTTC
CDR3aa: CSARGRLAAQETQYF

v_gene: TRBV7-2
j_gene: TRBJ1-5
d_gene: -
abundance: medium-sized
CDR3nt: TGTGCCAGCGGAGTTTGGGGGCCCCAGCATTTT
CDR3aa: CASGVWGPQHF

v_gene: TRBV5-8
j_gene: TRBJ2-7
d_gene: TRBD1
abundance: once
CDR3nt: TGTGCCAGCAGCTTGTGGGACAGTCAACTCTACGAGCAGTACTTC
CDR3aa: CASSLWDSQLYEQYF

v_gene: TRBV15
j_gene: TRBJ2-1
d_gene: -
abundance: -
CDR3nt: TGTTTCACTAGGATCAATGAGCAGTTCTTC
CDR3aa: CFTRINEQFF

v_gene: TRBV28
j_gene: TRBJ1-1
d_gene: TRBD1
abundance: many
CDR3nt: TGTGCCAGCAGGTCAGGGGGGCGAGTCAACACTGAAGCTTTCTTT
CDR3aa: CASRSGGRVNTEAFF

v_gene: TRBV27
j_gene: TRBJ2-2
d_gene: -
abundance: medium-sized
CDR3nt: TGTGCCAGCAGTCCCTACCCTATTCGCACCGGGGAGCTGTTTTTT
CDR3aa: CASSPYPIRTGELFF

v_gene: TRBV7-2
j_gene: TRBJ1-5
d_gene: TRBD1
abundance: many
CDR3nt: TGTGCCAGCAGCCACGCAGGGGGTAGGAATCAGCCCCAGCATTTT
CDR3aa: CASSHAGGRNQPQHF

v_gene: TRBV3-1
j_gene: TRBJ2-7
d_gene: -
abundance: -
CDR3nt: TGTGCCAGCAGTACTCGCGGGGTCTACGAGCAGTACTTC
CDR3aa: CASSTRGVYEQYF

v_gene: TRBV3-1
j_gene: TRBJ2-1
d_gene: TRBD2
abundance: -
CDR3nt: TGTGCCAGCAGCCGGGTGACTAGCGGCTACAATGATCAGTTCTTC
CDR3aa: CASSRVTSGYNDQFF

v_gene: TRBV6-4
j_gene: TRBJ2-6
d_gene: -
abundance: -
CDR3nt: TGTGCCAGCCAAAAAACAGGGTACGTGGCCAACGTCCTGACTTTC
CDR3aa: CASQKTGYVANVLTF

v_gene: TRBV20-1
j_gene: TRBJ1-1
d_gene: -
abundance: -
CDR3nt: TGCAGTTCTAGAGTGGACATAGAAGCTTTCTTT
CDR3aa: CSSRVDIEAFF

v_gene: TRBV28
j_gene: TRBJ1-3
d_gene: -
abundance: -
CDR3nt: TGTGCCAGCAGTTTATCAGGGGTGGAGGGAAACACCATATATTTT
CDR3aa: CASSLSGVEGNTIYF

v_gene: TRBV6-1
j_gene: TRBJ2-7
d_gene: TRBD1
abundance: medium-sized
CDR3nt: TGTGCCAGCAGGGCGTATAGGACAGGGATCTACGAGCAGTACTTC
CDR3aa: CASRAYRTGIYEQYF

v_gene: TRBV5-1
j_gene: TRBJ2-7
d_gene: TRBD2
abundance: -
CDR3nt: TGCGCCAGCAGCTCATATGTCGGGAGTTCCGGGAGGTCCTACGAGCAGTACTTC
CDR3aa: CASSSYVGSSGRSYEQYF

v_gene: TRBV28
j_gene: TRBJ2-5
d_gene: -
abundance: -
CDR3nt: TGTGCCACCTCCCACAGCCAAGAGACCCAGTACTTC
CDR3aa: CATSHSQETQYF

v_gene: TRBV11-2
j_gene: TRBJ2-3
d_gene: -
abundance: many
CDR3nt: TGTGCCAGCAGCCCCGTCACAGATACGCAGTATTTT
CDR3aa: CASSPVTDTQYF

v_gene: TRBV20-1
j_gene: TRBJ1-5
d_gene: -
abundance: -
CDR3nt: TGCAGTGCTCCAGTCGGGGGGTACGGCAATCAGCCACAGCATTTT
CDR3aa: CSAPVGGYGNQPQHF

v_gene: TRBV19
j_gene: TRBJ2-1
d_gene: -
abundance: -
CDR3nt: TGTGCCAGTAGTATAGCCAGACTCTACAATGAGCAGTTCTTC
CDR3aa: CASSIARLYNEQFF

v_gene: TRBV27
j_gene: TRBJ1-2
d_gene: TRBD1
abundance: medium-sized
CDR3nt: TGTGCCAGCAGTTTATCCGGGGACAGGGGAGGGATTTACTATGGCTACACCTTC
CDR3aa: CASSLSGDRGGIYYGYTF

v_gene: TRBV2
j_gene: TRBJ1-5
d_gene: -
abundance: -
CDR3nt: TGTTCCGGCGGGCGGGGTGGTCAACACCCCCAGCATTTT
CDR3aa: CSGGRGGQHPQHF

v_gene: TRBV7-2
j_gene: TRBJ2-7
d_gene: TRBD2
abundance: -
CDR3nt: TGTGCCAGCAGCTTGCGCCTTACTAGCGGAGGGTCGAACGAGCAGTACTTC
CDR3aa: CASSLRLTSGGSNEQYF

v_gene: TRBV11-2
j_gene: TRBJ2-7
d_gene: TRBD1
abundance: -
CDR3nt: TGTGCCAGCAGCCGACAGGGGGCCCCCTACGAGCAGTACTTC
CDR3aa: CASSRQGAPYEQYF

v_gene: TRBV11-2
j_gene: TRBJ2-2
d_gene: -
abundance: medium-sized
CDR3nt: TGTGCCAGCAGCTTCGCCAGCGTGAACACCGGGGAGCTGTTTTTT
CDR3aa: CASSFASVNTGELFF

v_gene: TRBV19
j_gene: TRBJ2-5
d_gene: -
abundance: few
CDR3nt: TGTGCCAGTGGAGCTGGACACAAACAAGAGACCCAGTACTTC
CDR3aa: CASGAGHKQETQYF

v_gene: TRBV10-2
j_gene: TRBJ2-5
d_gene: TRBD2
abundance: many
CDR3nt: TGCGCCAGCAGAACTAGCGGAAAAGAGACCCAGTACTTC
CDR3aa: CASRTSGKETQYF

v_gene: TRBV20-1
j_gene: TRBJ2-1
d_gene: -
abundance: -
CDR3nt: TGCAGTGCTAGAGCAGGGTTCGAGCGGGACATAAATGAGCAGTTCTTC
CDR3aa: CSARAGFERDINEQFF

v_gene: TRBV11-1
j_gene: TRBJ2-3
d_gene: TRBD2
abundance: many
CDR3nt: TGTGCCAGCAGCCCGAGTAGGACTAGCGGTTCAGATACGCAGTATTTT
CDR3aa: CASSPSRTSGSDTQYF

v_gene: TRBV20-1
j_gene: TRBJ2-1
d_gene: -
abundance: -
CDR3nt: TGCAGTGTCCAGACAGTCGGCTACCAGGTGGGATACAATGAGCAGTTCTTC
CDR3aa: CSVQTVGYQVGYNEQFF

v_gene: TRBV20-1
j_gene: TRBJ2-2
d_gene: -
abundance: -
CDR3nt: TGCAGTGCTAGTGAGGGGCGCATAGAATACGGGGAGCTGTTTTTT
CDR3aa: CSASEGRIEYGELFF

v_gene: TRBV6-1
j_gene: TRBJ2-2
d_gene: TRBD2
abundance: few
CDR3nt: TGTGCCAGCAAGGGACTAGCGGGAGAGGTCGGGGAGCTGTTTTTT
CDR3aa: CASKGLAGEVGELFF

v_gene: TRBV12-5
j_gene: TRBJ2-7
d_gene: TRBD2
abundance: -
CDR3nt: TGTGCTAGTGGCACCCCGGGGGGACAGTACTTC
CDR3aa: CASGTPGGQYF

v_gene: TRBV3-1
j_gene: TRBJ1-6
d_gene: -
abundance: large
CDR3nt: TGTGCCAGCAGCCAAGAATCCGGGACTTCACCCCTCCACTTT
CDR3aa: CASSQESGTSPLHF

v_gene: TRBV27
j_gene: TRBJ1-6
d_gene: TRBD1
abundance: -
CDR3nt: TGTGCCAGCACCAGGGGGAGAGGATCACCCCTCCACTTT
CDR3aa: CASTRGRGSPLHF

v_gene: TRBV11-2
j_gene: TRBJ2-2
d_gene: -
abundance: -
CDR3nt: TGTGCCAGCAGCTTAGAATTTAGGGCCGGGGAGCTGTTTTTT
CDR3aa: CASSLEFRAGELFF

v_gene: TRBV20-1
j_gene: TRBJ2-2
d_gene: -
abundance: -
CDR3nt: TGCAGTGCTCCACCACTGGTGGGCGGGACATGTACCGGGGAGCTGTTTTTT
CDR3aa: CSAPPLVGGTCTGELFF

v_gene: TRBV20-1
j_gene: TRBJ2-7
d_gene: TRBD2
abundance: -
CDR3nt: TGCAGTGCTTCGACCAGCGGGAGGGGGAGGGTCGAGCAGTACTTC
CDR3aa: CSASTSGRGRVEQYF

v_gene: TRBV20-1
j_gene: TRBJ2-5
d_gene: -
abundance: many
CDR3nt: TGCAGTGCTAGCAGACATTCCACGGAGACCCAGTACTTC
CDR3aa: CSASRHSTETQYF

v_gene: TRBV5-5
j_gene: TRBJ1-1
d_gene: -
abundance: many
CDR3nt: TGTGCCAGCACTATAGGCACGTACACTGAAGCTTTCTTT
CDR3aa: CASTIGTYTEAFF

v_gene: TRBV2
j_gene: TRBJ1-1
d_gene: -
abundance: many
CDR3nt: TGTGCCAGCAGTGATGACACAGACACTGAAGCTTTCTTT
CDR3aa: CASSDDTDTEAFF

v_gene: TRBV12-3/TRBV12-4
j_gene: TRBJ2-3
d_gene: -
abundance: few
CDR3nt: TGTGCCAGCAGTTTGGGACTCAGCTCAACAGATACGCAGTATTTT
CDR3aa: CASSLGLSSTDTQYF